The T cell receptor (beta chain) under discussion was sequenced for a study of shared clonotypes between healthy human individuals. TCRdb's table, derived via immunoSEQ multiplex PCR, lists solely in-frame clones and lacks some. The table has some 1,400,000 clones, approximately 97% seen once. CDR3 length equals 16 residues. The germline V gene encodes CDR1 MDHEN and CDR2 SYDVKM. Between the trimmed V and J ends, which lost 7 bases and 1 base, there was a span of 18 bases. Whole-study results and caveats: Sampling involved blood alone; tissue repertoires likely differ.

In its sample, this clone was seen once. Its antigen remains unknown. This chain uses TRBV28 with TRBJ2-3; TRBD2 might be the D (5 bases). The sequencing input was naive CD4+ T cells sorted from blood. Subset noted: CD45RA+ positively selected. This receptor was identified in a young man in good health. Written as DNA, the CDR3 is TGTGCCAGCAAGCCTTTGGCTAGCAAGGGCACAGATACGCAGTATTTT. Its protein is CASKPLASKGTDTQYF.